Described below is a single TCR beta chain sequence and its context. Sample treatment: 19 received Ad26.COV2.S at low or high dose, single or two shots; 5 received placebo; per-sample allocation not given. Collection of samples fell on day 63 after the first vaccine or placebo injection. The protocol was immunoSEQ multiplex PCR, while the TCRdb copy is restricted to in-frame clones and leaves out a portion. The sample contains over 350,000 clones, more than 85% of which appear only once. The sample belongs to a study of Ad26.COV2.S vaccination and SARS-CoV-2 variants. Across the whole study: Ad26.COV2.S, an intramuscular injection, was given once or twice 56 days apart.

The sequence was collected from a person between 18 and 59 years old who received the Ad26.COV2.S COVID-19 vaccine or a placebo. This sample comprised peripheral blood, obtained in a trial of Ad26.COV2.S vaccine versus placebo.

The DNA of the CDR3 is TGTGCCAGCAGCTTGACAGGGGGATCCAATCAGCCCCAGCATTTT. Translation: CASSLTGGSNQPQHF. J is TRBJ1-5 and V is TRBV7-2; 9 bases align to TRBD1. This CDR3 spans 15 amino acids. Germline V gene data show CDR1 as SGHTA and CDR2 as FQGNSA. The V and J ends lost 3 bases and 3 bases, in that order; junction bases with no gene match: 3.